This T cell receptor beta chain comes out of a study of cytomegalovirus exposure and HLA in healthy donors. Study observations and caveats: Later examination showed HLA-associated TCR beta chains had greater clonal expansion than equally common others.

Note on this clone: Its antigen is undetermined.

Use of 60 Vbeta and 13 Jbeta primers characterized the PCR. In the original workflow: A later analysis tallied 75 million to 80 million unique TCR beta chains, 10 million to 12 million of them shared. Some clones are missing from TCRdb's copy, which holds only in-frame ones; the method was immunoSEQ multiplex PCR. V and J calls and clone size follow that table, whereas D and trimming were derived from the DNA. The repertoire holds around 150,000 clones, with 70% to 80% as singletons. Likely unrecorded immune exposures existed in these nominally healthy donors. The receptor was isolated from a man between 60 and 70 years old in good health and CMV-seronegative. The sequenced sample consisted of PBMCs.

CDR3 amino acids: CASTNPGTGFGYTF. The CDR3 DNA reads TGTGCCAGTACAAATCCCGGGACAGGGTTTGGCTACACCTTC. This chain connects TRBV19 to TRBJ1-2; 9 nucleotides line up with TRBD1. The trim removed 7 bases at V and 7 bases at J, leaving 10 bases unmatched. Germline values: CDR1 LNHDA, CDR2 SQIVND (reference sequence). This CDR3 is 14 amino acids long.